The rows below give T cell receptor beta chains drawn from one sample of a study of CXCR3-negative and CXCR3-positive naive CD8 T cells. Reanalyzing the 5' RACE reads, TCRdb keeps one entry per CDR3 protein, without DNA. Recorded for this sample: 65,000 to 75,000 distinct CDR3 sequences. Sequencing was carried out using naive CXCR3+ CD8+ T cells from blood. Every receptor here comes from a human donor in good health. Some clones in this sample may be carry-over from other donors' samples. Each CDR3 is given with its conserved first and last residue.

j_call v_call cdr3_aa
TRBJ1-1 TRBV4-3 CASSQDTGGNTEAFF
TRBJ2-3 TRBV14 CASSHAGGGRTDTQYF
TRBJ1-5 TRBV19 CASSIEGQPQHF
TRBJ2-7 TRBV11-1 CASSKQLLGQSYEQYF
TRBJ2-1 TRBV27 CASRLAGDNEQFF
TRBJ1-2 TRBV6-5 CASSYSKYADYGYTF
TRBJ2-7 TRBV6-2/TRBV6-3 CASSYSTSGSYEQYF
TRBJ2-7 TRBV27 CASLPGTGLTYEQYF
TRBJ2-1 TRBV7-9 CASSFSQGLYNEQFF
TRBJ2-7 TRBV7-8 CASSLAGGVITYEQYF
TRBJ2-1 TRBV4-1 CASSREGLPQEQFF
TRBJ2-3 TRBV7-3 CASSSAGGMDTQYF
TRBJ2-7 TRBV29-1 CSVEAPEDYEQYF